This TCR beta chain was found in a study of shared clonotypes between healthy human individuals. The repertoire was sequenced with immunoSEQ multiplex PCR; TCRdb's copy has only in-frame clones and lacks some. The table lists about 660,000 clones, 74% of them singletons. The germline V and J ends were trimmed by 7 bases and 8 bases, with 9 bases remaining between them. Germline CDR1 is MDHEN and CDR2 is SYDVKM. The CDR3 is made up of 11 amino acids. The sequencing sample was made of memory CD4+ T cells sorted from blood. Regarding subset: CD45RA-negative fraction. The source of this sequence is a woman between 25 and 40 years old in good health. The chain carries TRBV28 and TRBJ2-1, with a weak D call TRBD2 (6 bases). The CDR3 DNA is TGTGCCAGCACGGGAGTGGATGAGCAGTTCTTC. Translating gives CASTGVDEQFF.